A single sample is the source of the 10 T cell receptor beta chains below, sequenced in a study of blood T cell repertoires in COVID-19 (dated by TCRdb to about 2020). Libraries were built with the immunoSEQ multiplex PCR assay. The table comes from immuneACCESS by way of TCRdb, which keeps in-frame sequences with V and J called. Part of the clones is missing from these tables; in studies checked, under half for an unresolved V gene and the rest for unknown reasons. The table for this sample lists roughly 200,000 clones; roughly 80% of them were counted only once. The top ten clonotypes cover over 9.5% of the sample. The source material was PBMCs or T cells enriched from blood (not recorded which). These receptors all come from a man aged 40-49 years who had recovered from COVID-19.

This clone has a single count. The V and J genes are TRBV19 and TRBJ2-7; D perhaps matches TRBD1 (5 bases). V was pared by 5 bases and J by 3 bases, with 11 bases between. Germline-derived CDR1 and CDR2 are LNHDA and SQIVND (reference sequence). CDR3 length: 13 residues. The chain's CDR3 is CASSYDSRYEQYF. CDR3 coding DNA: TGTGCCAGTAGTTATGACAGCCGCTACGAGCAGTACTTC.

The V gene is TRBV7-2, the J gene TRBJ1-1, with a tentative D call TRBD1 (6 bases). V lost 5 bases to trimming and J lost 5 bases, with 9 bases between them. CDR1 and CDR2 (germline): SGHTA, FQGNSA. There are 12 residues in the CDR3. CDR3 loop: CASSDRRTEAFF. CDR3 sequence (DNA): TGTGCCAGCAGCGACAGGAGAACTGAAGCTTTCTTT.

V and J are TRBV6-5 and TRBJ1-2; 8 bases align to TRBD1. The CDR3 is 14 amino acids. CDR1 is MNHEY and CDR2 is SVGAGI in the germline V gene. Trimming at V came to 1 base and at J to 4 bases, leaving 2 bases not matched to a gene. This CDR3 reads CASSYYGQGYGYTF. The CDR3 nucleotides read TGTGCCAGCAGTTACTACGGACAGGGCTATGGCTACACCTTC.

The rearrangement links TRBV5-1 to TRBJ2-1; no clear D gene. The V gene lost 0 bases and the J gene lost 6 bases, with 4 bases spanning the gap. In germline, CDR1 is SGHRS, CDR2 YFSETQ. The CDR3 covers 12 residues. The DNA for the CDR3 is TGCGCCAGCAGCTTGGGGAGCAATGAGCAGTTCTTC. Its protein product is CASSLGSNEQFF.

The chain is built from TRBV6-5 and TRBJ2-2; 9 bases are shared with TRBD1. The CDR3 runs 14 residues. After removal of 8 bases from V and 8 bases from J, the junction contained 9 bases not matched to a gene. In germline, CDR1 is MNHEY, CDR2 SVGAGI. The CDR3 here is CASRPTGGGGELFF. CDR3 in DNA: TGTGCCAGCCGACCGACAGGGGGAGGTGGGGAGCTGTTTTTT.

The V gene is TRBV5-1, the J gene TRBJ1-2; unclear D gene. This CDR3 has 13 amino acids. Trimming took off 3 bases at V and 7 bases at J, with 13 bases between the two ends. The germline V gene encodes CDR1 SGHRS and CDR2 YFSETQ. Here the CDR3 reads CASSSGLSGGYTF. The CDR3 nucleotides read TGCGCCAGCAGCTCCGGGTTATCGGGTGGCTACACCTTC.

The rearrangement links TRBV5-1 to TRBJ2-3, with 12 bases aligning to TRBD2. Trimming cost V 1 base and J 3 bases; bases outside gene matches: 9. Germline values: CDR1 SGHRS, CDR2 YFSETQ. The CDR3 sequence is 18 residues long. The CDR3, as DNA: TGCGCCAGCAGCTTGAACTTCCTAACTAGCGGGAGGACAGATACGCAGTATTTT. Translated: CASSLNFLTSGRTDTQYF. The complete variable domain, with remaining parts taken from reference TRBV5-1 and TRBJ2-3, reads KAGVTQTPRYLIKTRGQQVTLSCSPISGHRSVSWYQQTPGQGLQFLFEYFSETQRNKGNFPGRFSGRQFSNSRSEMNVSTLELGDSALYLCASSLNFLTSGRTDTQYFGPGTRLTVL.

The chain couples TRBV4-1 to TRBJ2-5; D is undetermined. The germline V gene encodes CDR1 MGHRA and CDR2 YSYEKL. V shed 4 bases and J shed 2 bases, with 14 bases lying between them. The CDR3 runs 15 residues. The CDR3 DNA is TGCGCCAGCAGCCCCCCTCGCGGCGGTCAAGAGACCCAGTACTTC. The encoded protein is CASSPPRGGQETQYF.

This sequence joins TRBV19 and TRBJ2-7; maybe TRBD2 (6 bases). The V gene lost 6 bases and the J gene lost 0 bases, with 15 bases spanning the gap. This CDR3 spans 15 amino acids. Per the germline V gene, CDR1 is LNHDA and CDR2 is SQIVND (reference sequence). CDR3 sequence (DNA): TGTGCCAGTAGCCCCAATGGGAGGCCCTCCTACGAGCAGTACTTC. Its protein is CASSPNGRPSYEQYF.

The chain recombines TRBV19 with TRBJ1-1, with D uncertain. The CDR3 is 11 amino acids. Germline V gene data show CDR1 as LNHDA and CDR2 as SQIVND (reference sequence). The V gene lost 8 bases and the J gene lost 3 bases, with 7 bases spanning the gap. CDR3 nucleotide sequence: TGTGCCAGTGGGGAGGACACTGAAGCTTTCTTT. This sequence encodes CASGEDTEAFF.